The rows below give T cell receptor beta chains drawn from one sample of a study of response to subunit inactivated influenza vaccine. TCRdb re-called the RT-PCR reads through MiXCR, storing one row per CDR3 protein. The sample contains roughly 700,000 distinct CDR3 sequences, 15% to 18% of which appear only once. Source: PBMCs from blood, taken roughly 12 days after vaccination. The receptors were gathered from a man aged 50 or older who received an inactivated influenza vaccine. The CDR3 runs from the conserved cysteine through the conserved F or W. The order of the fields is clone size, V gene, J gene, D gene, CDR3 protein, CDR3 DNA. D genes are given only for firm matches. Not all rows give a size; the values are once, few, many and, for expanded clones, a class.

>.|TRBV12-3/TRBV12-4|TRBJ1-2|.
CASSDSVYLNYGYTF
TGTGCCAGCAGTGACAGCGTTTACCTTAACTATGGCTACACCTTC
>few|TRBV9|TRBJ2-3|.
CASSVDREITDTQYF
TGTGCCAGCAGCGTAGATAGGGAGATAACAGATACGCAGTATTTT
>few|TRBV12-3/TRBV12-4|TRBJ2-2|TRBD2
CASGGGPSRGPNTGELFF
TGTGCCAGCGGGGGGGGACCGTCAAGGGGCCCGAACACCGGGGAGCTGTTTTTT
>.|TRBV5-1|TRBJ1-4|.
CASNPGAGEKLFF
TGCGCCAGCAATCCCGGGGCCGGTGAAAAACTGTTTTTT
>.|TRBV20-1|TRBJ2-1|.
CSCLMGPYNEQFF
TGCAGTTGCCTAATGGGACCTTACAATGAGCAGTTCTTC
>.|TRBV6-2/TRBV6-3|TRBJ1-1|.
CASTRPRGAAEAFF
TGTGCCAGCACCCGACCGCGAGGGGCCGCGGAAGCTTTCTTT
>.|TRBV2|TRBJ2-3|.
CASSEEYGFTDTQYF
TGTGCCAGCAGTGAAGAGTACGGGTTCACAGATACGCAGTATTTT
>many|TRBV5-1|TRBJ2-5|TRBD2
CASSKSPGLVIETQYF
TGCGCCAGCAGCAAGAGCCCGGGACTAGTGATTGAGACCCAGTACTTC
>.|TRBV28|TRBJ1-3|TRBD1
CASSFVRGKGNTIYF
TGTGCCAGCAGTTTCGTCAGGGGGAAGGGAAACACCATATATTTT
>few|TRBV30|TRBJ1-4|.
CAWSAVGREAEKLFF
TGTGCCTGGAGTGCAGTAGGGAGGGAAGCCGAAAAACTGTTTTTT
>many|TRBV29-1|TRBJ2-7|.
CSVEDGRGSSYEQYF
TGCAGCGTTGAAGATGGTAGGGGTAGCTCCTACGAGCAGTACTTC
>few|TRBV29-1|TRBJ2-7|TRBD1
CSVFGRGPHEQYF
TGCAGCGTTTTTGGCAGGGGGCCCCACGAGCAGTACTTC
>.|TRBV2|TRBJ2-7|.
CASSTGIGEQYF
TGTGCCAGCAGCACAGGGATCGGCGAGCAGTACTTC
>.|TRBV20-1|TRBJ2-7|.
CSARVLLYEQYF
TGCAGTGCTAGGGTTTTACTCTACGAGCAGTACTTC
>few|TRBV5-6|TRBJ2-1|.
CASSATVEDNEQFF
TGTGCCAGCAGTGCCACGGTCGAGGACAATGAGCAGTTCTTC
>few|TRBV2|TRBJ2-4|.
CASSFGTAKNIQYF
TGTGCCAGCAGCTTCGGGACAGCCAAAAACATTCAGTACTTC
>few|TRBV2|TRBJ1-6|.
CASSVNLRGSPLHF
TGTGCCAGCAGTGTAAACCTACGAGGTTCACCCCTCCACTTT
>.|TRBV7-6|TRBJ1-6|TRBD1
CASSYDDRGHWIPLHF
TGTGCCAGCAGCTATGACGACAGGGGGCATTGGATACCCCTCCACTTT
>.|TRBV7-9|TRBJ2-1|TRBD2
CASSRLAGDGGQFF
TGTGCCAGCTCAAGACTAGCGGGAGATGGTGGGCAGTTCTTC
>few|TRBV7-2|TRBJ1-6|.
CASSLGRRDPSPLHF
TGTGCCAGCAGCTTAGGCCGCCGCGACCCATCACCCCTCCACTTT
>.|TRBV20-1|TRBJ2-3|.
CSASRRERGENTQYF
TGCAGTGCTAGCCGCCGGGAGAGGGGGGAAAATACGCAGTATTTT
>few|TRBV10-3|TRBJ1-5|.
CAISGGRHQPQHF
TGTGCCATCAGCGGCGGAAGACATCAGCCCCAGCATTTT
>.|TRBV12-3/TRBV12-4|TRBJ2-1|TRBD2
CASTLRRTSGGNEQFF
TGTGCCAGCACCCTCCGTAGGACTAGCGGGGGCAATGAGCAGTTCTTC
>.|TRBV7-2|TRBJ2-5|TRBD1
CASSPRTGLRETQYF
TGTGCCAGCAGCCCGAGGACAGGGTTGAGGGAGACCCAGTACTTC
>.|TRBV3-1|TRBJ2-7|.
CASSQSAGKQYF
TGTGCCAGCAGCCAATCAGCCGGCAAGCAGTACTTC
>few|TRBV28|TRBJ1-2|.
CASSLGTAGYGYTF
TGTGCCAGCAGTTTAGGGACCGCTGGCTATGGCTACACCTTC
>few|TRBV2|TRBJ2-6|.
CASSGSDDSSGANVLTF
TGTGCCAGCAGTGGATCCGACGACAGCTCTGGGGCCAACGTCCTGACTTTC
>few|TRBV28|TRBJ2-3|.
CATNLQGAADTQYF
TGTGCCACCAATCTACAGGGAGCTGCAGATACGCAGTATTTT
>few|TRBV20-1|TRBJ2-7|.
CSAPLNSYEQYF
TGCAGTGCTCCTCTGAACTCCTACGAGCAGTACTTC
>.|TRBV7-9|TRBJ2-7|.
CASSLEVHEQYF
TGTGCCAGCAGCTTAGAGGTGCACGAGCAGTACTTC
>.|TRBV7-9|TRBJ1-2|TRBD1
CASSLDAGGHGYTF
TGTGCCAGCAGCTTAGACGCAGGGGGCCATGGCTACACCTTC
>few|TRBV7-2|TRBJ1-2|.
CASSTDRSANYGYTF
TGTGCCAGCAGCACCGACAGGAGCGCCAACTATGGCTACACCTTC
>.|TRBV4-2|TRBJ1-3|TRBD1
CASSRPPGQGGENTIYF
TGTGCCAGCAGCCGCCCGCCGGGACAGGGAGGTGAAAACACCATATATTTT
>few|TRBV7-9|TRBJ2-7|TRBD1
CASSAQGGQYF
TGTGCCAGCAGCGCACAGGGGGGGCAGTACTTC
>few|TRBV30|TRBJ2-2|.
CAWSLRETGELFF
TGTGCCTGGAGTCTTAGAGAAACCGGGGAGCTGTTTTTT
>few|TRBV28|TRBJ1-6|.
CASQAGERHF
TGTGCCAGCCAGGCAGGGGAGAGGCACTTT
>.|TRBV5-1|TRBJ2-3|.
CASSLHPADTQYF
TGCGCCAGCAGCTTGCACCCCGCAGATACGCAGTATTTT
>.|TRBV12-3/TRBV12-4|TRBJ2-1|.
CASRGGGIIFHNEQFF
TGTGCCAGCAGAGGGGGCGGGATAATCTTCCACAATGAGCAGTTCTTC
>.|TRBV4-1|TRBJ2-5|.
CASSQEGGLETQYF
TGCGCCAGCAGCCAAGAGGGGGGGCTGGAGACCCAGTACTTC
>.|TRBV10-3|TRBJ1-1|TRBD1
CAIRNRDRGSDTEAFF
TGTGCCATCAGGAACCGGGACAGGGGTTCGGACACTGAAGCTTTCTTT
>.|TRBV6-1|TRBJ1-2|TRBD1
CASSARPGQGASNYGYTF
TGTGCCAGCAGCGCACGACCGGGACAGGGTGCCTCTAACTATGGCTACACCTTC
>.|TRBV10-1|TRBJ2-1|.
CASSDSKASSYNEQFF
TGCGCCAGCAGTGACTCTAAGGCTAGCTCCTACAATGAGCAGTTCTTC